Shown below are 25 T cell receptor beta chains from a single sample sequenced in a study of blood T cell repertoires in COVID-19. Profiling relied on immunoSEQ multiplex PCR, and the TCRdb table lists in-frame clones only, not all of them. The data hold roughly 48,000 clones, with around 82% observed a single time. Sample: peripheral blood. The receptors derive from a human donor in a cohort sampled during active COVID-19.

The chain joins TRBV18 to TRBJ2-3, with D unclear. V shed 2 bases and J shed 3 bases, with 6 bases lying between them. CDR3 length: 13 residues. The germline gives CDR1 KGHSH, CDR2 LQKENI. The CDR3 sequence: CASSPGITDTQYF. The CDR3 nucleotides are TGTGCCAGCTCACCAGGCATAACAGATACGCAGTATTTT.

The V gene is TRBV30, the J gene TRBJ1-3; 9 nucleotides agree with TRBD1. CDR1 is GTSNPN and CDR2 is SVGIG in the germline V gene (reference sequence). The CDR3 has 17 amino acids. Trimming took 0 bases from V and 0 from J; bases not matched to a gene: 6. This CDR3 is CAWSVRGQGNSGNTIYF. DNA for the CDR3: TGTGCCTGGAGTGTACGCGGACAGGGGAACTCTGGAAACACCATATATTTT.

The chain combines TRBV7-9 with TRBJ1-3; the match to TRBD1 covers 7 bases. V was pared by 1 base and J by 2 bases, with 2 bases of the junction left unmatched. The CDR3 spans 15 residues. Germline V gene sequence: CDR1 SEHNR, CDR2 FQNEAQ (reference sequence). The CDR3: CASSLGQGAGNTIYF. The DNA of the CDR3 is TGTGCCAGCAGCTTAGGACAGGGTGCTGGAAACACCATATATTTT.

The chain recombines TRBV10-1 with TRBJ2-2, with D possibly matching TRBD1 (5 bases). The CDR3 consists of 14 residues. Germline-derived CDR1 and CDR2 are WNHNN and SYGVQD (reference sequence). Trimming removed 4 bases at V and 6 bases at J, with 12 bases between. The CDR3, as DNA: TGCGCCAGCAGTGGCCTGGGGCGATCCGGGGAGCTGTTTTTT. Amino acid sequence: CASSGLGRSGELFF.

This clone occurred once. This rearrangement joins TRBV2 to TRBJ2-2; D perhaps matches TRBD1 (6 bases). With 8 bases removed from V and 0 bases from J, the gap between germline ends came to 13 bases. The CDR3 spans 15 residues. Germline CDR1 reads SNHLY; CDR2 reads FYNNEI. The CDR3 reads CASQNRETNTGELFF. The DNA of the CDR3 is TGTGCCAGCCAGAACAGGGAAACGAACACCGGGGAGCTGTTTTTT.

This clone occurred a few times. This rearrangement joins TRBV18 to TRBJ1-6, with a tentative D call TRBD1 (5 bases). Trimming cost V 3 bases and J 7 bases, with 16 bases left between them. The CDR3 is 16 amino acids. Per the germline V gene, CDR1 is KGHSH and CDR2 is LQKENI. CDR3 sequence: CASSPRQTAPNSPLHF. The CDR3 DNA sequence: TGTGCCAGCTCACCCCGCCAGACAGCTCCCAATTCACCCCTCCACTTT.

This clone showed up just once. The V and J genes are TRBV24-1 and TRBJ2-3; 7 bases map to TRBD2. CDR3 length: 12 amino acids. Germline V gene sequence: CDR1 KGHDR, CDR2 SFDVKD. The ends lost 2 bases at V and 15 bases at J; junction bases unmatched: 7. CDR3 coding DNA: TGTGCCACCAGTGATTGGGGGGGTGGGCAATATTTT. This translates into CATSDWGGGQYF.

This chain uses TRBV19 with TRBJ1-6; TRBD1 might be the D (6 bases). The V and J ends lost 4 bases and 7 bases respectively, with 17 bases between them. The CDR3 has 16 amino acids. CDR1 is LNHDA, CDR2 SQIVND, per germline (reference sequence). The CDR3 reads CASSKFAGQNNSPLHF. The CDR3 DNA follows: TGTGCCAGTAGTAAATTCGCCGGACAGAACAATTCACCCCTCCACTTT.

By sample fraction, this clone is medium-sized (0.01 to 0.1%). The chain carries TRBV7-6 and TRBJ2-7; maybe TRBD1 (5 bases). The CDR3 covers 21 residues. With 1 base removed from V and 3 bases from J, the gap between germline ends came to 31 bases. CDR1 SGHVS and CDR2 FNYEAQ come from the germline V gene. The DNA of the CDR3 is TGTGCCAGCAGCTTAGAGGTTTTGACAGCTTCAAAATATCAGAGAGACTACGAGCAGTACTTC. This sequence encodes CASSLEVLTASKYQRDYEQYF. Full variable domain (missing parts from reference TRBV7-6 and TRBJ2-7): GAGVSQSPRYKVTKRGQDVALRCDPISGHVSLYWYRQALGQGPEFLTYFNYEAQQDKSGLPNDRFSAERPEGSISTLTIQRTEQRDSAMYRCASSLEVLTASKYQRDYEQYFGPGTRLTVT.

The chain links TRBV9 to TRBJ1-5; 8 bases are shared with TRBD1. CDR3 size: 19 residues. Germline-derived CDR1 and CDR2 are SGDLS and YYNGEE. V lost 4 bases to trimming and J lost 4 bases; unmatched junction nucleotides: 19. In nucleotides, the CDR3 is TGTGCCAGCAGCCCGAGGGGACAGGTTGGTAGGATTGGGAATCAGCCCCAGCATTTT. Translating it yields CASSPRGQVGRIGNQPQHF.

V usage is TRBV24-1 and J usage is TRBJ2-2, with TRBD1 matching over 8 bases. Germline loops: CDR1 KGHDR, CDR2 SFDVKD. This CDR3 comprises 17 residues. V shed 5 bases, J shed 5 bases, and the junction held 12 bases outside the gene matches. In DNA form, the CDR3 reads TGTGCCACCAGTGCCATTGGGGGCAGGGGGCCAACCGGGGAGCTGTTTTTT. Translated, it gives CATSAIGGRGPTGELFF.

This clone was counted once. V is TRBV13 and J is TRBJ2-7, with 9 bases that match TRBD1. This CDR3 has 15 residues. Germline V gene data show CDR1 as PRHDT and CDR2 as FYEKMQ (reference sequence). V was pared by 4 bases and J by 2 bases, with 6 bases of the junction left unmatched. This chain's CDR3 is CASSSAGTGPYEQYF. For the CDR3, the DNA is TGTGCCAGCAGCTCGGCTGGGACAGGGCCCTACGAGCAGTACTTC.

J is TRBJ2-5 and V is TRBV4-1; 8 bases line up with TRBD1. V was clipped by 2 bases and J by 3 bases; unmatched bases: 2. Germline values: CDR1 MGHRA, CDR2 YSYEKL. The CDR3 totals 14 residues. The CDR3 bases are TGCGCCAGCAGCCAAAACAGGGGGGAAGAGACCCAGTACTTC. As protein: CASSQNRGEETQYF.

This sequence joins TRBV2 and TRBJ2-2; unclear D gene. Germline CDR1 SNHLY, CDR2 FYNNEI. The CDR3 is 14 residues long. The V end lost 1 base, the J end lost 5 bases, and 8 bases lay between the germline ends. The CDR3 DNA sequence: TGTGCCAGCAGTGAAGTTCGAGCAACCGGGGAGCTGTTTTTT. Translated: CASSEVRATGELFF.

The DNA for the CDR3 is TGTGCCAGCTCTACCTATAGCAATCAGCCCCAGCATTTT. Amino acid sequence: CASSTYSNQPQHF. The chain carries TRBV6-5 and TRBJ1-5; the D is unclear. The germline V gene encodes CDR1 MNHEY and CDR2 SVGAGI. Trimming stripped 8 bases from V and 0 bases from J, with 8 bases between. This CDR3 spans 13 amino acids.

This chain connects TRBV7-8 to TRBJ1-6, with 7 bases matching TRBD1. CDR3 length equals 17 residues. CDR1 and CDR2 (germline): SGHVS, FQNEAQ. After removal of 4 bases from V and 9 bases from J, the junction contained 15 bases not matched to a gene. CDR3 in amino acids: CASSSYFTGEGISPLHF. CDR3 coding DNA: TGTGCCAGCAGCTCCTACTTCACAGGGGAAGGAATTTCACCCCTCCACTTT.

The rearrangement uses TRBV18 and TRBJ1-1, with 8 positions matching TRBD1. The J segment lost 4 bases and the V segment lost 3 bases, leaving 4 bases of the junction unmatched. Per the germline V gene, CDR1 is KGHSH and CDR2 is LQKENI. CDR3 length: 14 residues. CDR3 sequence reads: CASSPLTGGTEAFF. DNA of the CDR3: TGTGCCAGCTCACCTTTAACAGGGGGCACTGAAGCTTTCTTT.

DNA for the CDR3: TGTGCCAGCAGGAAGGCGGGGGGTGCAGATACGCAGTATTTT. Amino acid sequence: CASRKAGGADTQYF. The chain recombines TRBV27 with TRBJ2-3; 8 positions match TRBD2. Per the germline V gene, CDR1 is MNHEY and CDR2 is SMNVEV (reference sequence). The trim removed 6 bases at V and 4 bases at J, leaving 6 bases unmatched. The CDR3 has 14 amino acids.

The J gene is TRBJ2-3, the V gene TRBV5-1, with D maybe TRBD2 (5 bases). This CDR3 is built from 13 residues. The germline CDR1 and CDR2 sequences are SGHRS and YFSETQ. Trimming removed 4 bases at V and 4 bases at J, with 10 bases between. The CDR3 here is CASSPMRADTQYF. The CDR3 DNA sequence: TGCGCCAGCAGCCCCATGAGGGCAGATACGCAGTATTTT.

This clone was seen a handful of times. The V and J genes are TRBV7-6 and TRBJ2-2, with 8 bases that match TRBD1. V was pared by 5 bases and J by 5 bases, with 7 bases of the junction left unmatched. The CDR3 contains 15 residues. In germline, CDR1 is SGHVS, CDR2 FNYEAQ. The CDR3 spells CASSLGTGKTGELFF. CDR3 bases: TGTGCCAGCAGCCTCGGGACAGGAAAGACCGGGGAGCTGTTTTTT.

This chain uses TRBV3-1 (or the pseudogene TRBV3-2) with TRBJ2-2; 8 bases align to TRBD2. With V trimmed by 0 bases and J by 4 bases, 4 bases remained unmatched. The CDR3 consists of 16 residues. Germline CDR1 LGHDT, CDR2 YNNKEL (reference sequence). The CDR3 sequence: CASSQEVLAGTGELFF. The CDR3 DNA reads TGTGCCAGCAGCCAAGAGGTCCTAGCGGGCACCGGGGAGCTGTTTTTT.

The V call is TRBV6-5, the J call TRBJ2-7; D perhaps matches TRBD2 (6 bases). This CDR3 contains 14 residues. V was clipped by 4 bases and J by 6 bases, with 16 bases between them. Per germline, CDR1 MNHEY and CDR2 SVGAGI. The CDR3 spells CASSFGGYLGEQYF. The CDR3 bases are TGTGCCAGCAGTTTCGGGGGATACCTCGGCGAGCAGTACTTC.

The rearrangement uses TRBV19 and TRBJ2-3; 8 bases are a match to TRBD2. After removal of 7 bases from V and 5 bases from J, the junction contained 11 bases not matched to a gene. CDR3 length equals 15 residues. Per the germline V gene, CDR1 is LNHDA and CDR2 is SQIVND (reference sequence). CDR3: CASMFAGGWGDTQYF. CDR3 sequence (DNA): TGTGCCAGTATGTTTGCGGGGGGCTGGGGAGATACGCAGTATTTT.

J is TRBJ2-3 and V is TRBV6-4, with 12 bases matching TRBD2. This CDR3 has 18 amino acids. In germline, CDR1 is MRHNA, CDR2 SNTAGT. J was trimmed by 2 bases and V by 0 bases; bases with no gene match: 6. CDR3 in DNA: TGTGCCAGCAGTGACTCGAGGCTAGCGGGGGGGTACACAGATACGCAGTATTTT. It translates to CASSDSRLAGGYTDTQYF.

CDR3 sequence reads: CASSQGAWQPQHF. In nucleotides, the CDR3 is TGTGCCAGCAGCCAGGGGGCCTGGCAGCCCCAGCATTTT. V gene TRBV14 combines with J gene TRBJ1-5; possibly TRBD1 for D (6 bases). Germline values: CDR1 SGHDN, CDR2 FVKESK. Trimming stripped 3 bases from V and 7 bases from J, with 10 bases between. CDR3 size: 13 residues.